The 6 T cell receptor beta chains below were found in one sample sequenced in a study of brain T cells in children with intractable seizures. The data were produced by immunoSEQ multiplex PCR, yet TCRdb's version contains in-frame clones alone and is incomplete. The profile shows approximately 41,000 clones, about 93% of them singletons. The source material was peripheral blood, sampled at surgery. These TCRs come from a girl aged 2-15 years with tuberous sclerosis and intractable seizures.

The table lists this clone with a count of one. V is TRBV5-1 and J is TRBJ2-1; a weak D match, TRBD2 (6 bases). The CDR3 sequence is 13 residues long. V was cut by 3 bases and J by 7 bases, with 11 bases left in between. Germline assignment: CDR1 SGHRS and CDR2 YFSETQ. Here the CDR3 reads CASSSRGWNEQFF. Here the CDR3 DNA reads TGCGCCAGCAGCTCCCGGGGGTGGAATGAGCAGTTCTTC.

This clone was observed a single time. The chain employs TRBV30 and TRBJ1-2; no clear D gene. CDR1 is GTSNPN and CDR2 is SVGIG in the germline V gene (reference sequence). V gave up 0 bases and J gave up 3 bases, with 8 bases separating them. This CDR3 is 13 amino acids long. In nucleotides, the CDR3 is TGTGCCTGGAGTGTAAATTCCTACTATGGCTACACCTTC. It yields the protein CAWSVNSYYGYTF.

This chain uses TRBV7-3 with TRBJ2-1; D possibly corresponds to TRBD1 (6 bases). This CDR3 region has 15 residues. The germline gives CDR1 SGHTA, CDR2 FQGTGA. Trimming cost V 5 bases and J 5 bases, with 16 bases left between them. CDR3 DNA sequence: TGTGCCAGCAGCCTAGGACAGCGGAACCACAATGAGCAGTTCTTC. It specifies CASSLGQRNHNEQFF.

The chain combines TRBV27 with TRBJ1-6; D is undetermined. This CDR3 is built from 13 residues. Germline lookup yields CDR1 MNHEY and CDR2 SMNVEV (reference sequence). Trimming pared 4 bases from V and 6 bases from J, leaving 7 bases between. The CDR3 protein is CASSSLFNSPLHF. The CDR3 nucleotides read TGTGCCAGCAGTTCACTCTTTAATTCACCCCTCCACTTT.

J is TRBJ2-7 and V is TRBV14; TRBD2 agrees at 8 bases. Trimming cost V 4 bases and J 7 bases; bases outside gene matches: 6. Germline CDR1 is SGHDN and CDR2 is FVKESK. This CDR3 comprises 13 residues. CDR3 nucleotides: TGTGCCAGCAGCCCCGATGCGGGGGGAGAGCAGTACGTC. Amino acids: CASSPDAGGEQYV.

The CDR3 coding sequence is TGTGCCAGCAGCCAACAGACAGGGGCTACCACAGATACGCAGTATTTT. Translated: CASSQQTGATTDTQYF. The chain combines TRBV3-1 (or the pseudogene TRBV3-2) with TRBJ2-3; 8 nucleotides align to TRBD1. The V segment lost 2 bases and the J segment 2 bases; nucleotides outside the gene matches: 6. The CDR3 is made up of 16 amino acids. The germline V gene encodes CDR1 LGHDT and CDR2 YNNKEL (reference sequence).